The 22 T cell receptor beta chains listed next were all sequenced from one sample in a study of OX40 agonist ivuxolimab in advanced cancers. Profiling relied on immunoSEQ multiplex PCR, and the TCRdb table lists in-frame clones only, not all of them. The data show tens of thousands of clones, approximately 80% seen once. This material consisted of CD4+ or CD8+ T cells sorted from blood, taken in a trial of the OX40 agonist ivuxolimab. These receptors were taken from an adult with an advanced solid tumor such as melanoma, head and neck, liver or kidney cancer.

This clone was counted a few times. The genes are TRBV7-9 and TRBJ2-2; TRBD2 agrees at 10 bases. The V and J ends lost 5 bases and 8 bases, in that order; junction bases with no gene match: 5. Germline V gives CDR1 SEHNR, CDR2 FQNEAQ (reference sequence). The CDR3 is 14 amino acids. CDR3 DNA: TGTGCCAGCAGCGGTCTAGCGGGAGTTGGGGAGCTGTTTTTT. This sequence encodes CASSGLAGVGELFF.

The genes are TRBV27 and TRBJ2-7, with D hard to call. The V gene lost 8 bases and the J gene lost 0 bases, with 17 bases spanning the gap. Per the germline V gene, CDR1 is MNHEY and CDR2 is SMNVEV (reference sequence). The CDR3 loop spans 15 amino acids. CDR3 sequence (DNA): TGTGCCAGCTCCCCCGGACGTATAGACTCCTACGAGCAGTACTTC. Translating it yields CASSPGRIDSYEQYF.

V is TRBV7-6 and J is TRBJ2-3, with 9 bases fitting TRBD1. CDR3 length: 14 amino acids. The V and J ends lost 5 bases and 9 bases, in that order; junction bases with no gene match: 9. Germline values: CDR1 SGHVS, CDR2 FNYEAQ. CDR3 sequence: CASSGLPGQGTQYF. As DNA, the CDR3 is TGTGCCAGCAGCGGACTTCCGGGACAGGGAACGCAGTATTTT. Based on the CDR3 plus reference TRBV7-6 and TRBJ2-3, the full variable domain is GAGVSQSPRYKVTKRGQDVALRCDPISGHVSLYWYRQALGQGPEFLTYFNYEAQQDKSGLPNDRFSAERPEGSISTLTIQRTEQRDSAMYRCASSGLPGQGTQYFGPGTRLTVL.

The chain recombines TRBV29-1 with TRBJ2-3; D not resolved. V was trimmed by 5 bases and J by 6 bases, leaving 6 bases between them. CDR1 is SQVTM and CDR2 is ANQGSEA in the germline V gene. The CDR3 consists of 10 residues. This CDR3 is CSVSRDTQYF. The CDR3 bases are TGCAGCGTTAGTAGGGATACGCAGTATTTT.

The chain couples TRBV7-6 to TRBJ1-6; 7 bases are a match to TRBD1. Per germline, CDR1 SGHVS and CDR2 FNYEAQ. V lost 1 base, J lost 10 bases, and 10 bases stayed unmatched. The CDR3 totals 16 residues. CDR3 region: CASSLGGGGEKSPLHF. In nucleotides, the CDR3 is TGTGCCAGCAGCTTAGGAGGAGGGGGCGAAAAGTCACCCCTCCACTTT.

Worth noting for this clone: One end of the junction fails to match germline, which may point to a read error. The chain employs TRBV5-4 and TRBJ2-7, with 9 bases matching TRBD1. There are 16 residues in the CDR3. Germline V lookup: CDR1 SGHNT, CDR2 YYREEE (reference sequence). CDR3 protein: CASSPYSGTGLYERYF. CDR3 sequence (DNA): TGTGCCAGCAGCCCTTACTCCGGGACAGGGTTGTACGAGCGGTACTTC. Variable domain in full (rest from reference TRBV5-4 and TRBJ2-7): ETGVTQSPTHLIKTRGQQVTLRCSSQSGHNTVSWYQQALGQGPQFIFQYYREEENGRGNFPPRFSGLQFPNYSSELNVNALELDDSALYLCASSPYSGTGLYERYFGPGTRLTVT.

For the CDR3, the DNA is TGTGCCAGCAGTTTGCAAGGGGGGACTGAAGCTTTCTTT. Its protein is CASSLQGGTEAFF. This sequence joins TRBV6-5 and TRBJ1-1; possible D gene TRBD1, 6 bases. The CDR3 is 13 amino acids. Germline V gene data show CDR1 as MNHEY and CDR2 as SVGAGI. V dropped 4 bases and J dropped 5 bases, with 11 bases sitting between them.

V usage is TRBV7-2 and J usage is TRBJ2-1, with 10 positions matching TRBD2. V lost 4 bases and J lost 9; bases outside the gene matches: 6. The germline gives CDR1 SGHTA, CDR2 FQGNSA. The CDR3 is made up of 14 amino acids. The CDR3 reads CASSSSSGSTEQFF. The CDR3 DNA sequence: TGTGCCAGCAGCTCCTCTAGCGGGAGTACTGAGCAGTTCTTC.

The CDR3 loop reads CASSVGQGNTGELFF. For the CDR3, the DNA is TGCGCCAGCAGCGTGGGACAGGGTAACACCGGGGAGCTGTTTTTT. The chain is built from TRBV5-1 and TRBJ2-2; 9 bases align to TRBD1. V shed 4 bases, J shed 2 bases, and the junction held 3 bases outside the gene matches. This CDR3 spans 15 amino acids. Germline V gives CDR1 SGHRS, CDR2 YFSETQ.

V is TRBV7-8 and J is TRBJ2-1, with 10 bases aligning to TRBD2. V shed 1 base, J shed 0 bases, and the junction held 9 bases outside the gene matches. The CDR3 consists of 19 residues. CDR1 and CDR2 from the germline V gene are SGHVS and FQNEAQ. The CDR3 loop is CASSLGLAGVGRSYNEQFF. CDR3 coding DNA: TGTGCCAGCAGCTTAGGGCTAGCGGGAGTCGGGCGCTCCTACAATGAGCAGTTCTTC.

This chain uses TRBV5-5 with TRBJ1-5, with D hard to call. Germline V CDR1 and CDR2: SGHKS, YYEKEE (reference sequence). CDR3 length: 13 residues. Between the trimmed V and J ends, which lost 0 bases and 6 bases, there was a span of 7 bases. CDR3 region: CASSLGVGQPQHF. CDR3 sequence (DNA): TGTGCCAGCAGCTTGGGGGTTGGTCAGCCCCAGCATTTT.

This chain joins TRBV21-1 and TRBJ1-2. TRBV21-1 is recorded as a pseudogene. The CDR3 consists of 18 residues. CDR3 amino acids: CASSKGPAGRQINYGYTF. The CDR3 region has the DNA TGTGCCAGCAGCAAAGGTCCGGCAGGGAGACAAATTAACTATGGCTACACCTTC.

The chain has TRBV27 and TRBJ1-1; D perhaps matches TRBD1 (5 bases). Germline V CDR1 and CDR2: MNHEY, SMNVEV (reference sequence). This CDR3 contains 13 residues. Trimming cost V 3 bases and J 2 bases, with 7 bases left between them. CDR3 bases: TGTGCCAGCAGTTTGGGGGAAAACACTGAAGCTTTCTTT. Translated: CASSLGENTEAFF.

CDR3 sequence: CAISKDRDYGYTF. For the CDR3, the DNA is TGTGCCATCAGTAAGGACAGGGACTATGGCTACACCTTC. V gene TRBV10-3 combines with J gene TRBJ1-2; the match to TRBD1 covers 8 bases. This CDR3 spans 13 amino acids. Germline V gene data show CDR1 as ENHRY and CDR2 as SYGVKD. J gave up 3 bases and V 5 bases, and 2 bases lay outside the gene matches.

This clone was seen a few times. The chain is built from TRBV5-1 and TRBJ2-1, with 7 bases matching TRBD1. Germline-derived CDR1 and CDR2 are SGHRS and YFSETQ. The CDR3 is 14 amino acids. The V segment lost 1 base and the J segment 6 bases; nucleotides outside the gene matches: 4. CDR3 sequence: CASSLSPGGNEQFF. The CDR3 region has the DNA TGCGCCAGCAGCTTGAGTCCAGGGGGCAATGAGCAGTTCTTC.

The chain links TRBV6-6 to TRBJ2-7; D may match TRBD1 or TRBD2 (5 bases each). Trimming took 6 bases from V and 2 from J, leaving 14 bases between them. Germline CDR1 and CDR2: MNHNY and SVGAGI (reference sequence). CDR3 length: 14 residues. CDR3 sequence: CASRSGTRTYEQYF. In nucleotides, the CDR3 is TGTGCCAGCAGATCCGGGACGCGGACCTACGAGCAGTACTTC.

The rearrangement joins TRBV6-1 to TRBJ2-7, with 7 bases matching TRBD2. The CDR3 has 16 amino acids. CDR1 and CDR2 from the germline V gene are MNHNS and SASEGT. V was pared by 2 bases and J by 3 bases, with 10 bases of the junction left unmatched. The CDR3 coding sequence is TGTGCCAGCAGTGAAAGGGCGGGGGTAGAGGGCTACGAGCAGTACGTC. Translation gives CASSERAGVEGYEQYV.

The V and J genes are TRBV4-3 and TRBJ1-3; D gene unclear. With 1 base removed from V and 0 bases from J, the gap between germline ends came to 13 bases. From germline, CDR1 is LGHNA and CDR2 YSLEER. CDR3 size: 17 residues. DNA of the CDR3: TGCGCCAGCAGCCAAGTATTCGGGTTGAGCTCTGGAAACACCATATATTTT. Protein sequence: CASSQVFGLSSGNTIYF.

The V call is TRBV7-9, the J call TRBJ1-3; D gene ambiguous. V gave up 0 bases and J gave up 3 bases, with 9 bases separating them. The CDR3 contains 15 residues. The germline CDR1 and CDR2 sequences are SEHNR and FQNEAQ (reference sequence). This chain's CDR3 is CASSLALSHGNTIYF. CDR3 nucleotides: TGTGCCAGCAGCTTAGCGCTAAGCCATGGAAACACCATATATTTT.

In this sample, this clone turned up once. This rearrangement joins TRBV5-4 to TRBJ2-1; TRBD2 matches 12 bases. Germline V gene sequence: CDR1 SGHNT, CDR2 YYREEE (reference sequence). The ends lost 0 bases at V and 3 bases at J; junction bases unmatched: 4. The CDR3 has 17 amino acids. This CDR3 is CASSLGTSGTNYNEQFF. CDR3 in DNA: TGTGCCAGCAGCTTGGGGACTAGCGGGACGAACTACAATGAGCAGTTCTTC.

The genes are TRBV5-1 and TRBJ1-1, with D maybe TRBD1 (6 bases). The germline V and J ends were trimmed by 4 bases and 0 bases, with 10 bases remaining between them. Germline V CDR1 and CDR2: SGHRS, YFSETQ. The CDR3 totals 14 residues. In DNA, the CDR3 is TGCGCCAGCAGCGTCGGGGACATGAACACTGAAGCTTTCTTT. Translating gives CASSVGDMNTEAFF. The full variable domain, rest sourced from reference TRBV5-1 and TRBJ1-1, is KAGVTQTPRYLIKTRGQQVTLSCSPISGHRSVSWYQQTPGQGLQFLFEYFSETQRNKGNFPGRFSGRQFSNSRSEMNVSTLELGDSALYLCASSVGDMNTEAFFGQGTRLTVV.

CDR3 DNA sequence: TGTGCCAGCAGCTTCCAGCCCCACGGGGAGACCCAGTACTTC. Translation: CASSFQPHGETQYF. The V gene is TRBV7-3, the J gene TRBJ2-5, with D unclear. Germline V gives CDR1 SGHTA, CDR2 FQGTGA. This CDR3 contains 14 residues. Trimming shortened V by 3 bases and J by 5 bases, and 13 bases separated the two germline ends.